The 19 T cell receptor beta chains below were found in one sample sequenced in a study of identical twins. TCRdb passed the 5' RACE reads through MiXCR, listing each CDR3 protein once. The sample includes over 600,000 distinct CDR3 sequences, 21% seen only once; the top ten take 4% to 4.5%. The same data also contributed to another study, on T cells expressing NK-cell markers.

The material sequenced was PBMCs. The receptors shown here come from a woman between 18 and 30 years old in good health.

This clonotype came up a few times. This chain links TRBV5-6 with TRBJ2-1; D possibly corresponds to TRBD2 (7 bases). Trimming removed 7 bases at V and 3 bases at J, with 20 bases between. Germline-derived CDR1 and CDR2 are SGHDT and YYEEEE. This CDR3 has 16 amino acids. The CDR3 region is CASAPMGGADYNEQFF. The CDR3 DNA reads as TGTGCCAGCGCTCCAATGGGGGGGGCCGACTACAATGAGCAGTTCTTC. Looking up the rest from reference TRBV5-6 and TRBJ2-1 gives the full variable domain: DAGVTQSPTHLIKTRGQQVTLRCSPKSGHDTVSWYQQALGQGPQFIFQYYEEEERQRGNFPDRFSGHQFPNYSSELNVNALLLGDSALYLCASAPMGGADYNEQFFGPGTRLTVL.

The chain combines TRBV4-1 with TRBJ1-1, with TRBD1 identical over 9 bases. Germline trimming cut 4 bases from V and 1 base from J; bases unmatched to any gene: 4. From germline, CDR1 is MGHRA and CDR2 YSYEKL. The length of the CDR3 is 15 residues. The CDR3 spells CASSRQGEGNTEAFF. The CDR3 nucleotides are TGCGCCAGCAGCCGACAGGGGGAAGGGAACACTGAAGCTTTCTTT.

The chain combines TRBV29-1 with TRBJ2-1; D gene unclear. Germline CDR1 and CDR2: SQVTM and ANQGSEA. This CDR3 region has 12 residues. Trimming took 6 bases from V and 4 from J, leaving 10 bases between them. In nucleotides, the CDR3 is TGCAGCGTGGCCAGAGCTTACAATGAGCAGTTCTTC. It codes for CSVARAYNEQFF.

This chain links TRBV5-1 with TRBJ2-5; possibly TRBD1 or TRBD2 for D (5 bases each). The CDR3 has 16 residues. V gave up 0 bases and J gave up 5 bases, with 17 bases separating them. Germline V gene lookup returns CDR1 SGHRS and CDR2 YFSETQ. CDR3 sequence reads: CASSLAVGEWTETQYF. The CDR3 DNA reads TGCGCCAGCAGCTTGGCCGTAGGGGAGTGGACCGAGACCCAGTACTTC.

This clonotype was found a few times. The gene calls are TRBV12-3 or TRBV12-4 and TRBJ2-1, with no clear D. CDR3 length: 13 residues. Trimming took 6 bases from V and 6 from J, leaving 12 bases between them. For the CDR3, the DNA is TGTGCCAGCAGACTACTGGACGGCAATGAGCAGTTCTTC. This codes for CASRLLDGNEQFF.

This clonotype has at least ten counts. The chain employs TRBV6-1 and TRBJ2-3; 9 bases are a match to TRBD1. This CDR3 region has 14 residues. Germline V CDR1 and CDR2: MNHNS, SASEGT. The V gene end was trimmed by 6 bases and the J gene end by 3 bases; junction bases not matched to a gene: 4. For the CDR3, the DNA is TGTGCCAGCAGGCCGGGACAGGGTACAGATACGCAGTATTTT. Translated: CASRPGQGTDTQYF.

The chain has TRBV3-1 and TRBJ2-3, with 8 bases that match TRBD2. Germline trimming cut 4 bases from V and 6 bases from J; bases unmatched to any gene: 6. The CDR3 contains 14 residues. The germline V gene encodes CDR1 LGHDT and CDR2 YNNKEL (reference sequence). This CDR3 is CASSPLAEGDTQYF. In nucleotides, the CDR3 is TGTGCCAGCAGCCCACTAGCGGAGGGGGATACGCAGTATTTT.

This clonotype has only a few counts. The V call is TRBV5-1, the J call TRBJ1-6, with 8 positions matching TRBD1. V trimming: 2 bases; J trimming: 10 bases; junction bases outside the gene matches: 8. Germline values: CDR1 SGHRS, CDR2 YFSETQ. The CDR3 runs 15 residues. CDR3 sequence (DNA): TGCGCCAGCAGCTTCCGACAGGGGATCGACTCACCCCTCCACTTT. Translating gives CASSFRQGIDSPLHF.

This clonotype was seen a few times. CDR3 region: CASRQRQAYEQYF. CDR3 sequence (DNA): TGTGCCAGCAGGCAACGACAGGCCTACGAGCAGTACTTC. The chain is built from TRBV2 and TRBJ2-7; tentatively, D is TRBD1 (6 bases). The V gene lost 6 bases and the J gene lost 2 bases, with 11 bases spanning the gap. The germline V gene has CDR1 SNHLY and CDR2 FYNNEI. CDR3 size: 13 residues.

A word on this clonotype: A junction end diverges from the germline sequence, so it may reflect a read error. This rearrangement joins TRBV20-1 to TRBJ2-5; 9 bases map to TRBD2. CDR1 and CDR2 (germline): DFQATT, SNEGSKA (reference sequence). This CDR3 has 17 residues. CDR3 sequence: CSAGNTPGLASLETQYF. The CDR3 region has the DNA TGCAGTGCTGGGAACACTCCGGGACTAGCCTCTCTAGAGACCCAGTATTTC.

This clonotype was recorded at least ten times. The chain uses TRBV9 and TRBJ2-1, with D possibly TRBD2 on 6 matching bases. Per germline, CDR1 SGDLS and CDR2 YYNGEE. V gave up 6 bases and J gave up 1 base, with 23 bases separating them. The CDR3 loop spans 18 amino acids. The CDR3 spells CASTPKSAGRGSYNEQFF. CDR3 sequence (DNA): TGTGCCAGCACCCCCAAAAGCGCCGGGAGAGGATCCTACAATGAGCAGTTCTTC.

In this sample, this clonotype turned up once. The chain combines TRBV7-2 with TRBJ2-4; possible D gene TRBD1, 6 bases. The CDR3 runs 14 residues. In germline, CDR1 is SGHTA, CDR2 FQGNSA. V was trimmed by 0 bases and J by 6 bases, leaving 9 bases between them. In DNA form, the CDR3 reads TGTGCCAGCAGCTTAGCCAGCAGGGGAAACATTCAGTACTTC. It codes for CASSLASRGNIQYF.

This clonotype was picked up a small number of times. V gene TRBV5-1 combines with J gene TRBJ2-1, with 10 bases identical to TRBD2. J was trimmed by 7 bases and V by 5 bases; bases with no gene match: 9. This CDR3 is built from 15 residues. Germline V gene sequence: CDR1 SGHRS, CDR2 YFSETQ. The CDR3 loop is CASRRAGGPGNEQFF. CDR3 in DNA: TGCGCCAGCAGACGAGCGGGGGGGCCTGGAAATGAGCAGTTCTTC.

This clonotype has ten or more counts. The chain couples TRBV3-1 to TRBJ2-3; 7 bases fit TRBD2. Germline V gene data show CDR1 as LGHDT and CDR2 as YNNKEL (reference sequence). The ends lost 4 bases at V and 2 bases at J; junction bases unmatched: 6. This CDR3 is 15 amino acids long. As DNA, the CDR3 is TGTGCCAGCAGCCTACTCGGGACTAACACAGATACGCAGTATTTT. Translated, it gives CASSLLGTNTDTQYF.

The chain carries TRBV7-9 and TRBJ1-2; D call uncertain. Looked up from germline, CDR1 is SEHNR and CDR2 is FQNEAQ (reference sequence). This CDR3 has 15 residues. The ends were cut back, 1 base at V and 4 bases at J, with 13 bases in the middle. As DNA, the CDR3 is TGTGCCAGCAGCTTAGACGCCTCACCAAGCTATGGCTACACCTTC. It codes for CASSLDASPSYGYTF.

This clonotype was seen only a few times. The chain uses TRBV20-1 and TRBJ1-3; 9 positions agree with TRBD1. The CDR3 runs 14 residues. J was trimmed by 8 bases and V by 0 bases; bases with no gene match: 5. The germline V gene has CDR1 DFQATT and CDR2 SNEGSKA (reference sequence). CDR3 residues: CSAREGTGSDTIYF. In DNA, the CDR3 is TGCAGTGCTAGAGAGGGGACAGGGTCGGACACCATATATTTT.

There are a few counts of this clonotype. The chain is built from TRBV12-3 or TRBV12-4 and TRBJ2-3; 9 bases agree with TRBD1. There are 13 residues in the CDR3. Trimming removed 6 bases from V and 12 bases from J; junction bases left unmatched: 10. CDR3 in DNA: TGTGCCAGCAGACAAATCCCGGGACAGGGACAGTATTTT. This sequence encodes CASRQIPGQGQYF.

There are a few counts of this clonotype. V usage is TRBV19 and J usage is TRBJ1-2; D gene ambiguous. Germline V gives CDR1 LNHDA, CDR2 SQIVND (reference sequence). The CDR3 runs to 13 residues. Trimming pared 3 bases from V and 4 bases from J, leaving 9 bases between. The DNA for the CDR3 is TGTGCCAGTAGTATCCTCCTCCTCTATGGCTACACCTTC. Amino acid sequence: CASSILLLYGYTF.

Here the CDR3 reads CASSLETSRNEQFF. Here the CDR3 DNA reads TGTGCCAGCAGCTTGGAGACTAGTCGTAATGAGCAGTTCTTC. This chain connects TRBV7-9 to TRBJ2-1, with a possible D match to TRBD2 (6 bases). The V end lost 3 bases, the J end lost 7 bases, and 13 bases lay between the germline ends. The length of the CDR3 is 14 residues. CDR1 is SEHNR and CDR2 is FQNEAQ in the germline V gene (reference sequence).